The rows below give T cell receptor beta chains drawn from one sample of a study of shared clonotypes between healthy human individuals. The protocol was immunoSEQ multiplex PCR, while the TCRdb copy is restricted to in-frame clones and leaves out a portion. This sample carries hundreds of thousands of clones, around three quarters of them seen once, and the ten largest clones take around 2%. Material for sequencing was memory CD4+ T cells sorted from blood. These receptors originate from a woman aged 25 to 39 in good health. CDR3s include the opening cysteine and the closing phenylalanine or tryptophan. The D gene is left open where the match is weak. Clone size is shown for a subset of rows, as once, few, many or a class of expanded clone.

>TRBJ2-1|TRBV19|.|14|.
CASSSVLGSYEQFF
TGTGCCAGTAGTTCAGTCCTAGGTAGCTATGAGCAGTTCTTC
>TRBJ2-5|TRBV4-1|.|13|many
CASSFLGGETQYF
TGCGCCAGCAGTTTTCTGGGGGGAGAGACCCAGTACTTC
>TRBJ2-7|TRBV29-1|TRBD2|14|.
CSVSFGGSTYEQYF
TGCAGCGTTTCATTCGGCGGGAGCACCTACGAGCAGTACTTC
>TRBJ1-4|TRBV7-2|.|15|.
CASSLGYSTNEKLFF
TGTGCCAGCAGCTTAGGGTACTCAACTAATGAAAAACTGTTTTTT
>TRBJ1-1|TRBV28|.|15|.
CASSFLGQENTEAFF
TGTGCCAGCAGTTTTCTCGGCCAGGAGAACACTGAAGCTTTCTTT
>TRBJ2-7|TRBV4-2|.|15|many
CASSQGSSSSYEQYF
TGTGCCAGCAGCCAAGGTTCCAGCTCCTCCTACGAGCAGTACTTC
>TRBJ2-6|TRBV15|.|18|once
CATSRGTGASSGANVLTF
TGTGCCACCAGCAGAGGTACGGGGGCGAGCTCTGGGGCCAACGTCCTGACTTTC
>TRBJ1-4|TRBV9|TRBD1|15|.
CASSLRTGVNEKLFF
TGTGCCAGCAGCCTGCGGACAGGGGTTAATGAAAAACTGTTTTTT
>TRBJ1-3|TRBV18|.|14|.
CASSPRDRGNTIYF
TGTGCCAGCTCACCACGGGACCGTGGAAACACCATATATTTT
>TRBJ2-5|TRBV2|TRBD2|17|once
CASSGGLAGLNQETQYF
TGTGCCAGCAGTGGAGGACTAGCGGGACTCAACCAAGAGACCCAGTACTTC
>TRBJ1-4|TRBV11-1|TRBD1|18|.
CASSFFSHIDRANEKLFF
TGTGCCAGCAGCTTTTTCTCTCATATTGACAGGGCTAATGAAAAACTGTTTTTT
>TRBJ2-5|TRBV28|.|14|.
CASSFPPASETQYF
TGTGCCAGCAGTTTCCCGCCCGCCTCGGAGACCCAGTACTTC
>TRBJ1-4|TRBV19|.|15|.
CASSPTGTNNEKLFF
TGTGCCAGTAGTCCCACCGGGACAAACAATGAAAAACTGTTTTTT
>TRBJ2-2|TRBV5-1|.|19|.
CASSFSSAGRFSNTGELFF
TGCGCCAGCAGCTTTTCTTCGGCGGGCCGGTTTTCTAACACCGGGGAGCTGTTTTTT
>TRBJ2-7|TRBV10-1|.|13|.
CASSEMRLDEQYF
TGCGCCAGCAGTGAGATGCGGCTTGACGAGCAGTACTTC
>TRBJ1-5|TRBV28|.|16|once
CASSLNGGWGNQPQHF
TGTGCCAGCAGTTTAAATGGTGGCTGGGGCAATCAGCCCCAGCATTTT
>TRBJ2-5|TRBV2|.|14|.
CASRGSEVTKTQYF
TGTGCCAGCAGAGGCTCGGAAGTGACAAAGACCCAGTACTTC
>TRBJ2-3|TRBV19|.|13|.
CASKAVPSDTQYF
TGTGCCAGTAAGGCAGTCCCATCAGATACGCAGTATTTT
>TRBJ2-7|TRBV4-1|TRBD1|17|many
CASSPLRDSLIPYEQYF
TGCGCCAGCAGCCCACTTCGGGACAGCCTTATCCCCTACGAGCAGTACTTC
>TRBJ1-2|TRBV7-9|.|15|.
CASSLVLSGPYGYTF
TGTGCCAGCAGCTTAGTTTTATCAGGTCCCTATGGCTACACCTTC
>TRBJ2-2|TRBV18|.|17|.
CASSPIALRAGTGELFF
TGTGCCAGCTCACCCATCGCTCTGAGGGCTGGTACCGGGGAGCTGTTTTTT
>TRBJ2-7|TRBV5-1|TRBD1|14|.
CASSLGQVSYEQYF
TGCGCCAGCAGCCTAGGACAGGTCTCCTACGAGCAGTACTTC
>TRBJ1-1|TRBV6-5|.|13|.
CASSYRADTEAFF
TGTGCCAGCAGTTACAGGGCAGACACTGAAGCTTTCTTT
>TRBJ2-3|TRBV5-8|.|14|.
CATQLYGSTDTQYF
TGTGCCACCCAACTGTACGGGAGTACAGATACGCAGTATTTT
>TRBJ1-4|TRBV28|.|12|.
CASSPDVRGLFF
TGTGCCAGCAGCCCGGACGTGAGAGGACTGTTTTTT
>TRBJ2-1|TRBV28|.|13|.
CATTISSSDEQFF
TGTGCCACCACCATATCGTCGAGTGATGAGCAGTTCTTC
>TRBJ1-5|TRBV5-8|.|13|once
CASSGLWNQPQHF
TGTGCCAGCAGCGGACTTTGGAATCAGCCCCAGCATTTT
>TRBJ2-7|TRBV6-1|.|10|.
CASSEYEQYF
TGTGCCAGCAGTGAGTACGAGCAGTACTTC
>TRBJ1-1|TRBV18|.|16|.
CASSPSMAGRNTEAFF
TGTGCCAGCTCACCCAGTATGGCAGGGAGGAACACTGAAGCTTTCTTT
>TRBJ1-2|TRBV28|TRBD1|16|many
CASSLVGTGDNYGYTF
TGTGCCAGCAGTTTAGTTGGGACAGGGGACAACTATGGCTACACCTTC
>TRBJ2-1|TRBV7-8|.|15|.
CASSLARLRYNEQFF
TGTGCCAGCAGCTTAGCGCGACTGAGATACAATGAGCAGTTCTTC
>TRBJ1-2|TRBV28|TRBD1|13|.
CAFGRSRDRGTIF
TGTGCATTTGGTAGAAGCCGGGACAGGGGGACCATCTTC
>TRBJ2-2|TRBV18|TRBD2|16|.
CASSLAGGLYTGELFF
TGTGCCAGCTCTCTAGCGGGAGGGCTTTACACCGGGGAGCTGTTTTTT
>TRBJ2-6|TRBV25-1|TRBD1|17|.
CASSAGQGVGGANVLTF
TGTGCCAGCAGTGCGGGACAGGGGGTCGGTGGGGCCAACGTCCTGACTTTC
>TRBJ2-1|TRBV10-2|TRBD2|14|.
CASSQLAGYNEQFF
TGCGCCAGCAGTCAACTAGCGGGCTACAATGAGCAGTTCTTC
>TRBJ1-4|TRBV2|.|13|.
CASRLESNEKLFF
TGTGCCAGCAGGTTGGAATCTAATGAAAAACTGTTTTTT
>TRBJ2-5|TRBV6-5|.|15|.
CASSYVGGERETQYF
TGTGCCAGCAGTTACGTAGGGGGAGAGAGAGAGACCCAGTACTTC
>TRBJ2-1|TRBV14|.|14|.
CASSPALQGVEQFF
TGTGCCAGCAGCCCGGCCCTCCAAGGGGTTGAGCAGTTCTTC
>TRBJ1-5|TRBV11-2|.|13|.
CASSLDLFQPQHF
TGTGCCAGCAGCTTAGATCTCTTTCAGCCCCAGCATTTT
>TRBJ1-2|TRBV6-4|.|15|few
CASSEQPGPGYGYTF
TGTGCCAGCAGTGAACAACCGGGACCGGGCTATGGCTACACCTTC
>TRBJ2-3|TRBV19|TRBD2|14|few
CASRASGSTDTQYF
TGTGCCAGTAGGGCTAGCGGGAGCACAGATACGCAGTATTTT
>TRBJ2-1|TRBV20-1|TRBD1|11|few
CSAPDRVEQFF
TGCAGTGCCCCGGACAGGGTTGAGCAGTTCTTC
>TRBJ2-7|TRBV14|.|14|once
CASSVSALPYEQYF
TGTGCCAGCAGCGTAAGCGCCCTCCCCTACGAGCAGTACTTC
>TRBJ2-1|TRBV28|.|15|.
CASSPTWGSANEQFF
TGTGCCAGCAGTCCTACGTGGGGTTCAGCCAATGAGCAGTTCTTC
>TRBJ2-4|TRBV28|TRBD2|20|.
CASSLWWVRTSGVAKNIQYF
TGTGCCAGCAGTTTATGGTGGGTCAGGACTAGCGGAGTAGCCAAAAACATTCAGTACTTC
>TRBJ2-7|TRBV4-1|TRBD2|15|.
CASSPASGQSYEQYF
TGCGCCAGCAGCCCAGCTAGCGGCCAATCCTACGAGCAGTACTTC
>TRBJ1-5|TRBV6-6|TRBD1|13|.
CASSGQGLQPQHF
TGTGCCAGCAGCGGACAGGGCCTTCAGCCCCAGCATTTT
>TRBJ1-5|TRBV30|.|12|.
CAWSVNLQDQHF
TGTGCCTGGAGTGTAAATTTACAGGACCAGCATTTT
>TRBJ1-2|TRBV19|.|14|.
CASSIDRGNYGYTF
TGTGCCAGTAGTATAGATCGAGGGAACTATGGCTACACCTTC
>TRBJ1-1|TRBV12-5|TRBD1|13|.
CASGLTGGTEAFF
TGTGCTAGTGGTTTAACAGGGGGCACTGAAGCTTTCTTT
>TRBJ2-1|TRBV7-9|TRBD2|15|.
CASSQPGTSSNEQFF
TGTGCCAGCAGCCAACCCGGGACTAGCAGCAATGAGCAGTTCTTC
>TRBJ2-1|TRBV28|.|17|.
CATGLVELKTSYNEQFF
TGTGCCACTGGGTTGGTAGAGCTTAAAACTTCCTACAATGAGCAGTTCTTC
>TRBJ2-1|TRBV7-3|.|13|.
CASSQVKTSEQFF
TGTGCCAGCAGCCAGGTTAAGACCAGTGAGCAGTTCTTC
>TRBJ2-5|TRBV13|.|15|.
CASTMGRRGSETQYF
TGTGCCAGCACTATGGGCAGGAGGGGGTCAGAGACCCAGTACTTC
>TRBJ2-7|TRBV7-3|TRBD2|14|.
CASSTTAGVSEQYF
TGTGCCAGCAGCACGACAGCGGGAGTATCCGAGCAGTACTTC